This T cell receptor beta chain comes out of a study of CD8+ T cells in alopecia areata (dated by TCRdb to the late 2010s). As for the study more broadly: Skin from C3H/HeJ donors with spontaneous alopecia (about 6-13 months old) was grafted onto female C3H/HeJ recipients aged roughly 7-11 weeks. To study T cell clonal expansion in alopecia areata, the researchers applied high-throughput TCRbeta sequencing to both the C3H/HeJ mouse model and human patients. Clonality in the scalp was compared among normal scalp (n=4), patchy alopecia areata scalp (n=8), and alopecia totalis/universalis scalp (n=8). RNA was extracted with the PAXgene miRNA kit for fixed scalp, the miRNeasy kit for PBMCs, and the RNeasy kit for mouse skin. In humans, TCRbeta sequencing was performed on scalp tissue and on sorted CD4+ and CD8+ peripheral blood T cells from healthy controls and from patients with patchy or totalis/universalis alopecia areata. immunoSEQ multiplex PCR using 35 Vbeta forward primers and 13 Jbeta reverse primers was used to amplify TCRbeta CDR3 regions. Broader findings and caveats from the paper: Shared TCR sequences between patients were less evident than in mice, which may be partly attributable to HLA diversity in the patient population. Resident alphabeta T cells in normal human skin are also sequenced, complicating scalp TCR repertoire analysis, unlike mouse skin dominated by gammadelta T cells. Compared with normal scalp, lesional scalp, particularly in alopecia totalis/universalis, had higher clonality and more expanded CD8+ clones, which suggests antigenic drive.

Receptor amplification or capture employed the immunoSEQ multiplex PCR assay. RNA was extracted from all samples and reverse transcribed into cDNA, which served as template for TCR sequencing. First-strand cDNA was synthesized using SuperScript III with a 2:1 mix of oligo-dT and random hexamers. A synthetic immune receptor repertoire was used to assess amplification bias, and residual bias was removed computationally. Sequencing of the libraries was done on Illumina HiSeq using 60 bp reads that spanned the CDR3 and were read from J toward V. The published analysis was carried out like this. Raw reads were preprocessed to remove errors, and CDR3 was defined according to IMGT conventions as the region from the conserved cysteine to phenylalanine. Clonality was computed by normalizing Shannon entropy by log2 of the number of productive unique TCRs and subtracting the result from 1. CD4 or CD8 identity of scalp clones was inferred by cross-referencing scalp TCRbeta sequences with sorted blood CD4 and CD8 repertoires. This immuneACCESS table, as held by TCRdb, lists in-frame sequences with V and J called but not all clones. Of the missing ones, under half trace to an unresolved V gene in checked studies; the others have no known cause. V and J calls and clone size are as listed in that table; D and trimming were resolved from the DNA. The sample counts around 290,000 clones, each observed more than once. Jointly, the top ten make up more than 0.95% of the sample.

This clone occurred a few times. This receptor's antigen is unknown. Gene names, together with germline sequences, are murine for this receptor. The read falls 4 residues short of the CDR3 end, and the missing part is taken from the germline J gene. The germline V gene sets CDR1 to NSHNY and CDR2 to SYGAGN. For this chain, trimming is 2 bases at the V end and 6 bases at the J end, and the number of junction bases without a gene match is 4. The CDR3 holds 14 amino acids from the cysteine to the phenylalanine. Shown are 30 bases from within the CDR3, in frame from base 1. Pooled mouse cutaneous lymph node cells were stained for CD4, CD8alpha, NKG2D, NKG2ACE and other markers and were then sorted on a BD Influx.

The chain joins TRBV13-1 to TRBJ2-1, with 8 bases aligning to TRBD1. Sequenced: CD4+ T cells sorted from a lymph node. The TCR originated in a C3H/HeJ mouse with alopecia areata. This mouse strain carries MHC haplotype H2-k. This receptor carries the CDR3 CASSEIQGVAEQFF. The CDR3 DNA, read in part, is TGTGCCAGCAGTGAAATACAGGGGGTTGCT.